This T cell receptor (beta chain) was found in a study of blood T cell repertoires in COVID-19. The protocol was immunoSEQ multiplex PCR, while the TCRdb copy is restricted to in-frame clones and leaves out a portion. The sample lists some 46,000 clones, approximately 70% seen once, with approximately 62% in the top ten. CDR3 length: 16 amino acids. This clone was seen just once. J is TRBJ2-7 and V is TRBV21-1; the tabulated D call, TRBD2, remains unverified against the DNA. TRBV21-1 is noted as a pseudogene. Input material: peripheral blood. The receptor was derived from a man older than 75 with acute or convalescent COVID-19. DNA for the CDR3: TGTGCCAGCAGCGGTCAAACTAGCGGGCACTGCTACGAGCAGTACTTC. It translates to CASSGQTSGHCYEQYF.